The 2 T cell receptor beta chains presented below share a single source sample, sequenced in a study of blood T cell repertoires in COVID-19. TCRdb's copy holds only in-frame clones and misses some; the assay was immunoSEQ multiplex PCR. The sample gives 110,000 to 150,000 clones, 65% to 90% of which show up once; 2.5% to 3% is in the top ten. The material sequenced was peripheral blood. Receptor source: a man aged 45-65 years with acute or convalescent COVID-19.

This clone has a single count. The rearrangement uses TRBV3-1 (or the pseudogene TRBV3-2) and TRBJ2-7, with D perhaps matching TRBD1 (6 bases). The germline CDR1 and CDR2 sequences are LGHDT and YNNKEL (reference sequence). Trimming removed 2 bases at V and 5 bases at J, with 10 bases between. This CDR3 is built from 13 residues. Written as DNA, the CDR3 is TGTGCCAGCAGCCAACCGAACAGGGACGAGCAGTACTTC. Its translation is CASSQPNRDEQYF.

This clone has a handful of counts. The chain carries TRBV19 and TRBJ1-3; no clear D gene. V lost 8 bases to trimming and J lost 0 bases, with 5 bases between them. Germline loops: CDR1 LNHDA, CDR2 SQIVND (reference sequence). The CDR3 runs to 12 residues. The CDR3 nucleotides are TGTGCCAGTCTAAACTCTGGAAACACCATATATTTT. This encodes CASLNSGNTIYF.